This T cell receptor (beta chain) was observed in a study of early T cells in non-severe SARS-CoV-2 infection. This clonotype has ten or more counts. From germline, CDR1 is PRHDT and CDR2 FYEKMQ (reference sequence). This CDR3 has 15 amino acids. Trimming stripped 5 bases from V and 10 bases from J, with 21 bases between. Attachment of unique molecular identifiers was made to individual cDNA molecules. TCRdb itself ran the 5' RACE reads through MiXCR, one entry per CDR3 protein. Here the sample spans roughly 30,000 distinct CDR3 sequences, over 6.5% being singletons. The rearrangement links TRBV13 to TRBJ2-1; D gene ambiguous. The material sequenced was whole blood. The TCR sequence derives from an adult who was a healthcare worker with PCR-confirmed SARS-CoV-2 infection or an uninfected control (not recorded which). The CDR3 reads CASSPSQGDDREQFF. The DNA for the CDR3 is TGTGCCAGCAGCCCCTCACAAGGCGACGATAGGGAGCAGTTCTTC.